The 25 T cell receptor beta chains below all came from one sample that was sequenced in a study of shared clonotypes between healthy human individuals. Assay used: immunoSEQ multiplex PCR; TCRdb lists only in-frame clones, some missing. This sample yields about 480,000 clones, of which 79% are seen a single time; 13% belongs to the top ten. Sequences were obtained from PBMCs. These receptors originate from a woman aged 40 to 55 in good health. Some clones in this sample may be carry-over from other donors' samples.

CDR3 sequence reads: CASSYPPVASGRTNTGELFF. Here the CDR3 DNA reads TGTGCCAGCAGTTACCCCCCGGTGGCTAGCGGGAGGACGAACACCGGGGAGCTGTTTTTT. The rearrangement joins TRBV28 to TRBJ2-2; TRBD2 aligns across 11 bases. V lost 4 bases and J lost 0; bases outside the gene matches: 13. Germline-derived CDR1 and CDR2 are MDHEN and SYDVKM. The CDR3 contains 20 residues.

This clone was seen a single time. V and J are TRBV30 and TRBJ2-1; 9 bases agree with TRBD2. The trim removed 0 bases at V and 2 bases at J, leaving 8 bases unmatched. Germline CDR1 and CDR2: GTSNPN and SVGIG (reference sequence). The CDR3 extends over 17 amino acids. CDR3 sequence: CAWSVRGSGGTYNEQFF. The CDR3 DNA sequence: TGTGCCTGGAGTGTACGGGGTAGCGGGGGAACCTACAATGAGCAGTTCTTC.

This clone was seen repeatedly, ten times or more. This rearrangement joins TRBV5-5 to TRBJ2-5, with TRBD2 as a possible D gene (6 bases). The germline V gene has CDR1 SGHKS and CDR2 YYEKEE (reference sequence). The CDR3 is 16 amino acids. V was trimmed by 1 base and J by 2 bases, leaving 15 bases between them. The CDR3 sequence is CASSLRATSLQETQYF. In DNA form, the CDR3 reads TGTGCCAGCAGCTTGCGGGCGACTAGTTTACAAGAGACCCAGTACTTC.

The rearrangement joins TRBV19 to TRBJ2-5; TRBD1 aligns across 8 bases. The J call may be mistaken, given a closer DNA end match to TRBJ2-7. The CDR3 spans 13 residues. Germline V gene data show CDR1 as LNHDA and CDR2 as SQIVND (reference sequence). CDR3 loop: CASSTQDRDEQYF. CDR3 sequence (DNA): TGTGCCAGTAGTACCCAGGACAGGGACGAGCAGTACTTC.

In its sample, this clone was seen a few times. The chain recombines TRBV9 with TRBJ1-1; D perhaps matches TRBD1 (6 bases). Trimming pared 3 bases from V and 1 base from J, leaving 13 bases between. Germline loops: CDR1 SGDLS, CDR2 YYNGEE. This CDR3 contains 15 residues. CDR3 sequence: CASSASTGGNTEAFF. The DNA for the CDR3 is TGTGCCAGCAGCGCTTCGACAGGAGGGAACACTGAAGCTTTCTTT. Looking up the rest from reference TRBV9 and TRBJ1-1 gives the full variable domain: DSGVTQTPKHLITATGQRVTLRCSPRSGDLSVYWYQQSLDQGLQFLIQYYNGEERAKGNILERFSAQQFPDLHSELNLSSLELGDSALYFCASSASTGGNTEAFFGQGTRLTVV.

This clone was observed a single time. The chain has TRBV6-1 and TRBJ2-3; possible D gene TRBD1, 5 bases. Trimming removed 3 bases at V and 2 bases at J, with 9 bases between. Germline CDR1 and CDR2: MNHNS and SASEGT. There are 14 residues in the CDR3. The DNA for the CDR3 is TGTGCCAGCAGTGAGCAACAGGACACAGATACGCAGTATTTT. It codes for CASSEQQDTDTQYF.

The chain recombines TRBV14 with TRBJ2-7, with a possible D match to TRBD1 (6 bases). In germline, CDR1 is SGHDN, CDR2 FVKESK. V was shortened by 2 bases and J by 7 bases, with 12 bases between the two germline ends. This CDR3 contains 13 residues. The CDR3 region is CASSQQGSREQYF. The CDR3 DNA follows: TGTGCCAGCAGCCAACAGGGGTCGCGGGAGCAGTACTTC.

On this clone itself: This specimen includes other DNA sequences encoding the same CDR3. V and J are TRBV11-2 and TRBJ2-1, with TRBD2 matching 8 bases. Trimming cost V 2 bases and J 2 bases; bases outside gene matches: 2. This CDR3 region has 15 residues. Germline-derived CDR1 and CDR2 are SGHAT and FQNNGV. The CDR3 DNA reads TGTGCCAGCAGCTTACTAGCGGGCGCCTACAATGAGCAGTTCTTC. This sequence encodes CASSLLAGAYNEQFF.

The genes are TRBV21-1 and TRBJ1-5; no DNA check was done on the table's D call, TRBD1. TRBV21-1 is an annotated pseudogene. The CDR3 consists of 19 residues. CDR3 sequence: CASTYDRQGWGNSNQPQHF. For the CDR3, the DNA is TGTGCCAGCACCTATGATCGACAGGGTTGGGGGAATAGCAATCAGCCCCAGCATTTT.

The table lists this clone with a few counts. The CDR3 DNA follows: TGTGCCAGCTCACGAGGCCCTAGCGCCGAAAACTCCTACGAGCAGTACTTC. Translation gives CASSRGPSAENSYEQYF. The gene calls are TRBV18 and TRBJ2-7, with D possibly TRBD2 on 6 matching bases. V was clipped by 4 bases and J by 0 bases, with 19 bases between them. The CDR3 extends over 17 amino acids. The germline V gene encodes CDR1 KGHSH and CDR2 LQKENI.

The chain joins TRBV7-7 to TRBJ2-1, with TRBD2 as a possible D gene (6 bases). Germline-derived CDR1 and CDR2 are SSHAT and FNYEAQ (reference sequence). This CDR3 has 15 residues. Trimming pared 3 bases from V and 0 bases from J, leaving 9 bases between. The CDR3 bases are TGTGCCAGCAGCTTCGACGGGAGCTCCTACAATGAGCAGTTCTTC. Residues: CASSFDGSSYNEQFF.

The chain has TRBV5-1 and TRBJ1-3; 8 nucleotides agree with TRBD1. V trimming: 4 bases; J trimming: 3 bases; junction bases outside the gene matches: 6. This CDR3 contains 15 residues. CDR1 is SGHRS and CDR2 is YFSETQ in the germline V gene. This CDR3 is CASSTRQGFGNTIYF. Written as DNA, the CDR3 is TGCGCCAGCAGCACCCGACAGGGGTTTGGAAACACCATATATTTT.

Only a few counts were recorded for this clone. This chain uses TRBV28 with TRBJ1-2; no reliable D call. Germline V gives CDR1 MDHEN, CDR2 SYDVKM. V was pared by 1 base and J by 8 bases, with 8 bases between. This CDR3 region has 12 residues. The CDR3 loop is CASSLSRAGYTF. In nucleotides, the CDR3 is TGTGCCAGCAGTTTATCGAGGGCCGGCTACACCTTC.

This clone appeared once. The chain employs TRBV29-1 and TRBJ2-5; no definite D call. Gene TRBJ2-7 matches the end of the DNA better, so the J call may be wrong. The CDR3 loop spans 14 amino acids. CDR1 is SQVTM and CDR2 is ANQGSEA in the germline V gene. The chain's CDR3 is CSVEGAGRTYEQYF. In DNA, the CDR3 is TGCAGCGTTGAAGGTGCTGGCAGAACCTACGAGCAGTACTTC.

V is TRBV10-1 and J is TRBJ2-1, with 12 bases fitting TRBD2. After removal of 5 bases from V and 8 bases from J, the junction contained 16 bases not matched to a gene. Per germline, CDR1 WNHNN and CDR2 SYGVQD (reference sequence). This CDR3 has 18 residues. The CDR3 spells CASSPGWATSGRGDEQFF. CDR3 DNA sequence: TGCGCCAGCAGTCCGGGGTGGGCGACTAGCGGGAGAGGGGATGAGCAGTTCTTC.

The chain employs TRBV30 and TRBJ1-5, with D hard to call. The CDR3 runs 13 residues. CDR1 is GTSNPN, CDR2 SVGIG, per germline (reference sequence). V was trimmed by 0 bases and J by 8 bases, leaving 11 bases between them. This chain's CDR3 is CAWSVSEAEPQHF. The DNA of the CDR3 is TGTGCCTGGAGTGTAAGTGAAGCGGAGCCCCAGCATTTT.

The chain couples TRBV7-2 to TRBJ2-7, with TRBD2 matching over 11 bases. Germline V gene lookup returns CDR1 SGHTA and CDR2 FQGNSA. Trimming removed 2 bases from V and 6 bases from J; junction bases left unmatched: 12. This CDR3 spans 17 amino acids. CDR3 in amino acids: CASSLRGTSGSVVEQYF. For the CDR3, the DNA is TGTGCCAGCAGCTTAAGGGGTACTAGCGGGAGTGTTGTCGAGCAGTACTTC.

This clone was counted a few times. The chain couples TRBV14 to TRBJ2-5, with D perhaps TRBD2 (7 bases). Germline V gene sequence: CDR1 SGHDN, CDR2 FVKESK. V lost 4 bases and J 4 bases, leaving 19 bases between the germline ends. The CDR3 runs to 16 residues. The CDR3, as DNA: TGTGCCAGCAGCCCCGGGGGCGGGGGATCCGGAGAGACCCAGTACTTC. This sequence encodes CASSPGGGGSGETQYF.

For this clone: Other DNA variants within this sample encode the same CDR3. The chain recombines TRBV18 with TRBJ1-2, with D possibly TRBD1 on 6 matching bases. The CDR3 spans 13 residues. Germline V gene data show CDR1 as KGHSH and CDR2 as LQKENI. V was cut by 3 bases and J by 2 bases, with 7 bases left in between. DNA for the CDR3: TGTGCCAGCTCACCCGACAGGAACTATGGCTACACCTTC. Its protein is CASSPDRNYGYTF.

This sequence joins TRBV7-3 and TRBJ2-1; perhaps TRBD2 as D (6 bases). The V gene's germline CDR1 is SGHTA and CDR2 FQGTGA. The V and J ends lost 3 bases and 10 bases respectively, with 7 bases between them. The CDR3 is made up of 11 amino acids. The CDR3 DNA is TGTGCCAGCAGCTTGGCGGGGGAGCAGTTCTTC. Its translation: CASSLAGEQFF.

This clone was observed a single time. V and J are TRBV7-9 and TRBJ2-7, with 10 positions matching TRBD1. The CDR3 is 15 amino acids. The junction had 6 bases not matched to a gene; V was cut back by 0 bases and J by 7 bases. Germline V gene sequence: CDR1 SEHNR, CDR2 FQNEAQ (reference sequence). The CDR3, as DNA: TGTGCCAGCAGCTTAGCAGGGACAGGGGCAAAAGAGCAGTACTTC. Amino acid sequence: CASSLAGTGAKEQYF.

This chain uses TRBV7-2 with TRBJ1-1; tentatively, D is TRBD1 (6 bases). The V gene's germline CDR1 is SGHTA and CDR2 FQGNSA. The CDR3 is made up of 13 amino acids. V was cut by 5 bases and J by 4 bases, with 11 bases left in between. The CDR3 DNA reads TGTGCCAGCAGCCCAAACAGGGTCACTGAAGCTTTCTTT. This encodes CASSPNRVTEAFF.

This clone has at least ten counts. CDR3 nucleotide sequence: TGTGCCAGCTCACCAGTTTTAGTCGCTGAGCAGTTCTTC. Amino acids: CASSPVLVAEQFF. The chain uses TRBV18 and TRBJ2-1; D ambiguous. V lost 2 bases and J 9 bases, leaving 11 bases between the germline ends. This CDR3 has 13 residues. CDR1 is KGHSH and CDR2 is LQKENI in the germline V gene. Looking up the rest from reference TRBV18 and TRBJ2-1 gives the full variable domain: NAGVMQNPRHLVRRRGQEARLRCSPMKGHSHVYWYRQLPEEGLKFMVYLQKENIIDESGMPKERFSAEFPKEGPSILRIQQVVRGDSAAYFCASSPVLVAEQFFGPGTRLTVL.

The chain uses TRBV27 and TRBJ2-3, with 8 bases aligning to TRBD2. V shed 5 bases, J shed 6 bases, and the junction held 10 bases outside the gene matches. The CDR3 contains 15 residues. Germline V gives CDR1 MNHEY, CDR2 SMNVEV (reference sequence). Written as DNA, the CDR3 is TGTGCCAGCAGTACTGGACCGGGGGGGTATGATACGCAGTATTTT. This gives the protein CASSTGPGGYDTQYF.

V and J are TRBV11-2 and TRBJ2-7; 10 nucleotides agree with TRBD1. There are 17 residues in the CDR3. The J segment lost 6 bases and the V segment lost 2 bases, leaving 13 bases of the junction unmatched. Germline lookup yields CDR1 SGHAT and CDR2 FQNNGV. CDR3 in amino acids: CASSLTRPGQGSAEQYF. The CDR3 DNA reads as TGTGCCAGCAGCTTAACCCGACCGGGACAGGGGTCTGCCGAGCAGTACTTC.